Following are 2 T cell receptor beta chains from one sample sequenced in a study of shared clonotypes between healthy human individuals. Method: immunoSEQ multiplex PCR; TCRdb's copy keeps in-frame clones and lacks some. The sample includes approximately 530,000 clones, roughly 95% of them seen just once. The sequencing input was naive CD4+ T cells sorted from blood. The subset denotes: CD45RA+ positively selected. The receptors stem from a young woman in good health.

CDR3 in amino acids: CAGRGQAYNQPQHF. DNA of the CDR3: TGTGCAGGAAGGGGACAGGCCTACAATCAGCCCCAGCATTTT. The rearrangement links TRBV28 to TRBJ1-5; TRBD1 aligns across 8 bases. Per the germline V gene, CDR1 is MDHEN and CDR2 is SYDVKM. The CDR3 sequence is 14 residues long.

This chain links TRBV5-6 with TRBJ2-5, with 12 bases lining up with TRBD2. The CDR3 contains 14 residues. The V and J ends lost 4 bases and 5 bases, in that order; junction bases with no gene match: 3. Germline V gene sequence: CDR1 SGHDT, CDR2 YYEEEE. CDR3 DNA sequence: TGTGCCAGCAGCACAGGACTAGCGGGGGAGACCCAGTACTTC. It translates to CASSTGLAGETQYF.